This T cell receptor beta chain is drawn from a study of lymphopenia after photon versus proton radiotherapy. This CDR3 region has 17 residues. This clone has just a few counts. Antigen unknown. The study's findings and limits: After the lymphocyte nadir, photon-treated repertoires showed oligoclonal expansion, especially of CD8+ Temra cells.

Method: immunoSEQ multiplex PCR; TCRdb's copy keeps in-frame clones and lacks some. Among 50,000 or so clones, about 92% were seen once, and the ten largest hold approximately 18%. The receptor was isolated from a woman aged 40 to 50 with cholangiocarcinoma. V is TRBV12-2 and J is TRBJ2-6. TRBV12-2 is designated a pseudogene. Here the sequenced sample was peripheral blood, taken from a patient treated with photon-based radiotherapy. The CDR3 loop is CASRLAQGRAGANVLTF. The CDR3, as DNA: TGTGCAAGTCGCTTAGCGCAAGGCCGAGCTGGGGCCAACGTCCTGACTTTC.